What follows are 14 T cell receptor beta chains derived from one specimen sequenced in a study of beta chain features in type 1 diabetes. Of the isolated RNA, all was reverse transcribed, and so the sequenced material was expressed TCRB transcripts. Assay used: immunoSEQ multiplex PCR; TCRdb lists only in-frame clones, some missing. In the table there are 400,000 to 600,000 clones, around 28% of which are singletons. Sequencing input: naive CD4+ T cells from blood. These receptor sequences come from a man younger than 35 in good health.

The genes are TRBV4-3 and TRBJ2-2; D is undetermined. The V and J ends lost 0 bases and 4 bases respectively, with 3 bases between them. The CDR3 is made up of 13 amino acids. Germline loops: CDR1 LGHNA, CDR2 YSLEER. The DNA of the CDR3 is TGCGCCAGCAGCCAAGATTTCACCGGGGAGCTGTTTTTT. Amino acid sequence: CASSQDFTGELFF.

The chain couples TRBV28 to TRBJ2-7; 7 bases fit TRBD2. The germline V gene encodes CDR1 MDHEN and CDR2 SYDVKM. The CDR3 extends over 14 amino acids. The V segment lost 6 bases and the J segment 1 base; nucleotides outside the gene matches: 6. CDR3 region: CASRPGLGSYEQYF. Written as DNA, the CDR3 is TGTGCCAGCAGGCCAGGACTAGGATCCTACGAGCAGTACTTC.

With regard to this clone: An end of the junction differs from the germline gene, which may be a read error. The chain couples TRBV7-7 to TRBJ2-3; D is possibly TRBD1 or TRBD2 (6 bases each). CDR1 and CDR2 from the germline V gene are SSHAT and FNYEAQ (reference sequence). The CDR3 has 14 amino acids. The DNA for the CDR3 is TGTGCTAGCAGCTTTGGGGGGCTAACAGATACGCAGTATTTT. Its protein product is CASSFGGLTDTQYF.

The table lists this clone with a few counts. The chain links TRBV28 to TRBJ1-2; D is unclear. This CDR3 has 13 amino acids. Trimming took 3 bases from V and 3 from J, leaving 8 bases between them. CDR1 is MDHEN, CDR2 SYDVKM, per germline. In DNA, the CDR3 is TGTGCCAGCAGTTTCGGGCGCCACTATGGCTACACCTTC. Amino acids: CASSFGRHYGYTF.

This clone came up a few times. In DNA, the CDR3 is TGTGCCAGCAGCCGGGACAGGGGAGGTGGCTACACCTTC. Its translation is CASSRDRGGGYTF. The chain combines TRBV5-4 with TRBJ1-2; 10 positions match TRBD1. CDR1 is SGHNT, CDR2 YYREEE, per germline (reference sequence). V lost 4 bases and J lost 7; bases outside the gene matches: 4. The CDR3 covers 13 residues.

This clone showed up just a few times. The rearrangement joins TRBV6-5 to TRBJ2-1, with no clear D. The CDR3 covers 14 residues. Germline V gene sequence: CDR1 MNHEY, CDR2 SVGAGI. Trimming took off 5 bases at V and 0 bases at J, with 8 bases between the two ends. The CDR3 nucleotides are TGTGCCAGCAGTCTAGTGAGCTCCTACAATGAGCAGTTCTTC. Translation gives CASSLVSSYNEQFF.

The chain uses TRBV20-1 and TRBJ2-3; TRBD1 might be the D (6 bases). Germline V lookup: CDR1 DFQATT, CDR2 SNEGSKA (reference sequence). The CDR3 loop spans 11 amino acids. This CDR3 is CTNRGTDTQYF. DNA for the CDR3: TGCACAAACAGGGGCACAGATACGCAGTATTTT.

CDR3 bases: TGTGCCAGCAGTGATAACAGTAACACTGAAGCTTTCTTT. It yields the protein CASSDNSNTEAFF. The V and J genes are TRBV2 and TRBJ1-1; D not certain. V lost 3 bases to trimming and J lost 2 bases, with 7 bases between them. CDR1 and CDR2 from the germline V gene are SNHLY and FYNNEI. The CDR3 totals 13 residues.

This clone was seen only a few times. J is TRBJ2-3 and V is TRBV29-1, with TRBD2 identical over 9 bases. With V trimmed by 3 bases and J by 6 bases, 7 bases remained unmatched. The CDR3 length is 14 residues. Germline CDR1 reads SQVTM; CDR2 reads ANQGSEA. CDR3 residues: CSVEGVAGVDTQYF. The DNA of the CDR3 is TGCAGCGTTGAGGGGGTAGCGGGAGTGGATACGCAGTATTTT.

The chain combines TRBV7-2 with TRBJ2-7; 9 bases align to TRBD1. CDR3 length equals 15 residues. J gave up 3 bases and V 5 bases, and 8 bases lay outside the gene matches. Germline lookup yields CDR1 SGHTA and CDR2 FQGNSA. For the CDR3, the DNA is TGTGCCAGCAGCCTCGGACAGGGGCTTTTCTACGAGCAGTACTTC. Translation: CASSLGQGLFYEQYF.

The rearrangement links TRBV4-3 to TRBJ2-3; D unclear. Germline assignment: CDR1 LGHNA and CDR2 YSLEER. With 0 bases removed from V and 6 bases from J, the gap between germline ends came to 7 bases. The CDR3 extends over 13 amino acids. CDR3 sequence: CASSQELGDTQYF. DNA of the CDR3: TGCGCCAGCAGCCAAGAATTAGGGGATACGCAGTATTTT.

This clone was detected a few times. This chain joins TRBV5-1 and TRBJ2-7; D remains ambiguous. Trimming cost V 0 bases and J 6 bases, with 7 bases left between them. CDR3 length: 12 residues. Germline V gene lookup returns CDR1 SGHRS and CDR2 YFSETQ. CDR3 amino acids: CASSLASGEQYF. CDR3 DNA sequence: TGCGCCAGCAGCTTGGCGTCAGGCGAGCAGTACTTC.

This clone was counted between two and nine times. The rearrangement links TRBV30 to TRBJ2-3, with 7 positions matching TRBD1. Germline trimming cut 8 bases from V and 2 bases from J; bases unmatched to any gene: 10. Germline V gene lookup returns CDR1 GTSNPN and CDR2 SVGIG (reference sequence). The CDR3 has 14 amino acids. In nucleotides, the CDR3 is TGTGCCCGAGAACAGGGGACCTACACAGATACGCAGTATTTT. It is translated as CAREQGTYTDTQYF.

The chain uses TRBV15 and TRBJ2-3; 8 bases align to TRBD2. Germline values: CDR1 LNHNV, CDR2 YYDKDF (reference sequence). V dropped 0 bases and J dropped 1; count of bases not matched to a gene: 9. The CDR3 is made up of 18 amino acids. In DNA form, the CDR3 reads TGTGCCACCAGCAGAGATCTCGGGGGGGCGAGGGGCACAGATACGCAGTATTTT. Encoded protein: CATSRDLGGARGTDTQYF.